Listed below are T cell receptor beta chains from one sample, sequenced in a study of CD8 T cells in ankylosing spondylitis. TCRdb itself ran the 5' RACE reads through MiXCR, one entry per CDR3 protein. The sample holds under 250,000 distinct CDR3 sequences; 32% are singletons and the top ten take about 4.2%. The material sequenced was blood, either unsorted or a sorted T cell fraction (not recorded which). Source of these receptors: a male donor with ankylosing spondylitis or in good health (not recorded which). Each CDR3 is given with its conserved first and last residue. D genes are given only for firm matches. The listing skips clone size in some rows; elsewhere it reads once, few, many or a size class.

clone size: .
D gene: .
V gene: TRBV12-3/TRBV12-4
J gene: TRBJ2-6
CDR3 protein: CASSPDRNQPGANVLTF
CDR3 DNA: TGTGCCAGCAGTCCCGACAGGAATCAGCCTGGGGCCAACGTCCTGACTTTC

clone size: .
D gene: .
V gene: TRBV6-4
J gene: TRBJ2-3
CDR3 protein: CASSDGDTQYF
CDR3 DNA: TGTGCCAGCAGTGACGGCGATACGCAGTATTTT

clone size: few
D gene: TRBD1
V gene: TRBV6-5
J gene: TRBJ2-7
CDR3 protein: CASSYDRGVYEQYF
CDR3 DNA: TGTGCCAGCAGTTACGACAGGGGGGTCTACGAGCAGTACTTC

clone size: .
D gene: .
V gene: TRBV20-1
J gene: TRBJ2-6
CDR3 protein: CSATPGDGANVLTF
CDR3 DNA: TGCAGTGCTACCCCAGGGGATGGGGCCAACGTCCTGACTTTC

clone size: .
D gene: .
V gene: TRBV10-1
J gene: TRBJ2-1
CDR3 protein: CASSTGLSDYNEQFF
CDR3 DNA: TGCGCCAGCAGTACGGGACTGTCCGACTACAATGAGCAGTTCTTC

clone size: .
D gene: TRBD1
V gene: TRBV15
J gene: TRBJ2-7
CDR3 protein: CATSTGTGYEQYF
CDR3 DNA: TGTGCCACCAGTACCGGGACAGGGTACGAGCAGTACTTC

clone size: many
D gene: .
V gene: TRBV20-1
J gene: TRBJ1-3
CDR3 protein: CSANRGEGNTIYF
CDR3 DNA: TGCAGTGCAAACCGGGGTGAAGGAAACACCATATATTTT

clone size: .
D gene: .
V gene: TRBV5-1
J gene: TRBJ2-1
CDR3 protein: CASSAAGLFNEQFF
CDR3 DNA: TGCGCCAGCAGCGCGGCGGGACTTTTCAATGAGCAGTTCTTC

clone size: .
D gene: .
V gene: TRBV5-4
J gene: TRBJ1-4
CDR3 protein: CASSLLPGGAEKLFF
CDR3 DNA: TGTGCCAGCAGCCTCCTTCCTGGCGGGGCTGAAAAACTGTTTTTT

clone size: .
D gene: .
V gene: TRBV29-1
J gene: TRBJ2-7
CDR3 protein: CSVEWPDNEYEQYF
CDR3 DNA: TGCAGCGTTGAGTGGCCGGACAACGAATACGAGCAGTACTTC

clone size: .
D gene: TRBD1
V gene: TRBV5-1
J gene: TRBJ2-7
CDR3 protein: CASSGGTGRVEQYF
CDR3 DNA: TGCGCCAGCAGCGGCGGGACAGGGAGGGTCGAGCAGTACTTC

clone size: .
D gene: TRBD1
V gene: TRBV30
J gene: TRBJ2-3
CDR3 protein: CAWSVSPGGVTDTQYF
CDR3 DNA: TGTGCCTGGAGTGTATCGCCAGGGGGTGTTACAGATACGCAGTATTTT

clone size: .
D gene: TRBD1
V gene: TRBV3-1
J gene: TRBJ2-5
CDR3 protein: CASSRKTGAQYF
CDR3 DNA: TGTGCCAGCAGCCGAAAGACAGGGGCCCAGTACTTC

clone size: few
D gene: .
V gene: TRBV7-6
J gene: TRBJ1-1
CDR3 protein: CASSSIPLGEAFF
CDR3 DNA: TGTGCCAGCAGCTCCATCCCCCTGGGTGAAGCTTTCTTT

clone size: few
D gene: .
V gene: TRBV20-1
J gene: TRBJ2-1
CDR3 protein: CSARDLYNGNEQFF
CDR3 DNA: TGCAGTGCTAGAGACCTTTATAATGGCAATGAGCAGTTCTTC

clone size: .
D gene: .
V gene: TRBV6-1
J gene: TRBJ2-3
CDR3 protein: CASRRRGTTDTQYF
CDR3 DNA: TGTGCCAGCAGAAGGCGGGGAACCACAGATACGCAGTATTTT

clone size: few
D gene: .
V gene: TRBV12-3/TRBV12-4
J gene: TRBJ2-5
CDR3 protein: CASRSTHISETQYF
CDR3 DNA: TGTGCCAGCAGGTCCACCCACATTTCGGAGACCCAGTACTTC

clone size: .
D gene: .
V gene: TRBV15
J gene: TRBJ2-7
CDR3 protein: CATSRVHSGLSF
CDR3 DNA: TGTGCCACCAGCAGAGTACACTCCGGACTTTCATTC

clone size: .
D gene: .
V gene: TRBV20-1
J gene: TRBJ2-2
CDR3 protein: CSAREGSGELFF
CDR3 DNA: TGCAGTGCTAGAGAGGGGTCCGGGGAGCTGTTTTTT

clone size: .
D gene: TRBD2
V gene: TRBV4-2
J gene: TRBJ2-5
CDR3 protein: CASSQGLAGIKETQYF
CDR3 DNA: TGTGCCAGCAGCCAAGGGCTAGCGGGGATAAAAGAGACCCAGTACTTC

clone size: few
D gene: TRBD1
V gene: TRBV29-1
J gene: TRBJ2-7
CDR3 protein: CSVGEQGDAYEQYF
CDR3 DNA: TGCAGCGTTGGGGAGCAGGGGGACGCCTACGAGCAGTACTTC

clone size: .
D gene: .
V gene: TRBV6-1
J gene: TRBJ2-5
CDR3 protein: CASGWGREETQYF
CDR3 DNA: TGTGCCAGCGGCTGGGGCAGGGAAGAGACCCAGTACTTC

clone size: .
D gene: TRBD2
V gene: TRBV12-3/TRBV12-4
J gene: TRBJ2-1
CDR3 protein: CASSLMTSGEVDEQFF
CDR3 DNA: TGTGCCAGCAGTTTGATGACTAGCGGGGAGGTAGATGAGCAGTTCTTC

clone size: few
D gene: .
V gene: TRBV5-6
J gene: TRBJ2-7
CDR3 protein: CASSLVGRYEQYF
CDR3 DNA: TGTGCCAGCAGCTTGGTGGGACGCTACGAGCAGTACTTC

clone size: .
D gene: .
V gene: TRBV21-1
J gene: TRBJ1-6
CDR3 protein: CASRGGRGRIHPLHF
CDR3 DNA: TGTGCCAGCAGGGGGGGGAGGGGCAGGATTCACCCCCTCCACTTT

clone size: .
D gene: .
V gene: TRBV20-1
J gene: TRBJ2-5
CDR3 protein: CSARDIRTGNFGETQYF
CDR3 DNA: TGCAGTGCTAGAGATATCCGGACGGGGAATTTTGGAGAGACCCAGTACTTC

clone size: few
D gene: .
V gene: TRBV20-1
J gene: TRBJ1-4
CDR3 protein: CSASGQINEKLFF
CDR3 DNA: TGCAGTGCTAGTGGACAGATTAATGAAAAACTGTTTTTT

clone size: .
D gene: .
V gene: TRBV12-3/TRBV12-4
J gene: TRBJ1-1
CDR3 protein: CASRPGEGGRAFF
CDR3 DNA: TGTGCCAGCAGGCCCGGGGAGGGGGGGCGGGCTTTCTTT

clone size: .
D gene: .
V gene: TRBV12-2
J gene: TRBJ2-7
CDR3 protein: CASRSKNRDREDYEQYF
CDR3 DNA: TGTGCAAGTCGCTCAAAAAACCGGGACAGGGAAGACTACGAGCAGTACTTC

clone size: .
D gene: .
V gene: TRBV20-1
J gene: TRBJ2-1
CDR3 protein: CSARDSGLGGRFQNEQFF
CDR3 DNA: TGCAGTGCTAGAGATAGTGGACTAGGGGGCCGATTTCAGAATGAGCAGTTCTTC

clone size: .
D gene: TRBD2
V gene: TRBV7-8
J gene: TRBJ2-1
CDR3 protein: CASSLELVGAGVHEQFF
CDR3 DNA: TGTGCCAGCAGCTTAGAACTAGTAGGAGCGGGGGTGCATGAGCAGTTCTTC

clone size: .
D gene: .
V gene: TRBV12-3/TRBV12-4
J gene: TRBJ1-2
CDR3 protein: CASSLVRNYGYTF
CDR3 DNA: TGTGCCAGCAGTTTGGTCCGTAACTATGGCTACACCTTC

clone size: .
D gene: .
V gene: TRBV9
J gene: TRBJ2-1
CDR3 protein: CASSPQGPSYSEQFF
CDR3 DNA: TGTGCCAGCAGCCCGCAGGGACCCTCCTACAGTGAGCAGTTCTTC

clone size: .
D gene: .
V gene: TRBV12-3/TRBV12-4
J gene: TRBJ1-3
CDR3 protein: CASSLSTGNTIYF
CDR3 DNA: TGTGCCAGCAGTTTATCCACAGGAAACACCATATATTTT

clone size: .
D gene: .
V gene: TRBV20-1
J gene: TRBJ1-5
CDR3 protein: CSARDKSRAGQPQHF
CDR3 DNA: TGCAGTGCTAGAGATAAGAGCAGGGCGGGTCAGCCCCAGCATTTT

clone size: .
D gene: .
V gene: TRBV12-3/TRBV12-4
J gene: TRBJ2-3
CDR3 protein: CASSLEVSPHTQYF
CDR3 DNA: TGTGCCAGCAGTTTAGAGGTCTCCCCCCATACGCAGTATTTT

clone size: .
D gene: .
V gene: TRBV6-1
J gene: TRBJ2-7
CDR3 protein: CASSPRVSTYEQYF
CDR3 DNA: TGTGCCAGCAGCCCCAGGGTGTCTACCTACGAGCAGTACTTC

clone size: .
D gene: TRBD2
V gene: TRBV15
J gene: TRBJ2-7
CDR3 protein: CATSTGLAGGRDEQYF
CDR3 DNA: TGTGCCACCAGCACCGGCTTGGCGGGGGGCAGGGACGAGCAGTACTTC

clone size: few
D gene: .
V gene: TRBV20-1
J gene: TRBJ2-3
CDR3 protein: CSARDSRSTDTQYF
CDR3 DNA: TGCAGTGCGCGGGACAGCCGCAGCACAGATACGCAGTATTTT

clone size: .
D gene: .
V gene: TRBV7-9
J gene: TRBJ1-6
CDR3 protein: CASSSGHTSPLHF
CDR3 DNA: TGTGCCAGCAGCTCGGGACACACCTCACCCCTCCACTTT

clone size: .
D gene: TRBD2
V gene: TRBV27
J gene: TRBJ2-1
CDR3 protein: CASSFPSGGYNEQFF
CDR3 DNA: TGTGCCAGCAGTTTTCCTAGCGGGGGGTACAATGAGCAGTTCTTC

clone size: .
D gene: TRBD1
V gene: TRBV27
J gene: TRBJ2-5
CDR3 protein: CASRLTGQETQYF
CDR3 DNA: TGTGCCAGCAGGCTGACAGGGCAAGAGACCCAGTACTTC

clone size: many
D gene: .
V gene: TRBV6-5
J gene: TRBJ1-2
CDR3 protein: CASWDLYYGYTF
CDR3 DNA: TGTGCCAGCTGGGACCTTTACTATGGCTACACCTTC